This TCR beta chain was observed in a study of breast tumors, draining lymph nodes, adjacent tissues. Study-wide results and limits: Tumor and nontumor repertoires were significantly more similar in luminal-like than in basal-like breast cancer.

From germline, CDR1 is KGHSH and CDR2 LQKENI. V lost 0 bases, J lost 5 bases, and 11 bases lay in between. The length of the CDR3 is 14 residues. Details on this clonotype: What it binds is unknown.

From the multiplex PCR reads, TCRdb called clonotypes with MiXCR, one entry per CDR3 protein. The profile shows about 200,000 distinct CDR3 sequences, approximately 33% of them singletons. Samples came from axillary lymph nodes draining the breast cancer. The sequence was collected from a female donor with breast cancer. Some clones in this sample may be carry-over from other donors' samples. The sample consisted of axillary lymph node tissue. The genes are TRBV18 and TRBJ2-7; TRBD1 might be the D (5 bases). The DNA of the CDR3 is TGTGCCAGCTCACCACCAGGGGCAATGGACGAGCAGTACTTC. Amino acid sequence: CASSPPGAMDEQYF.